This passage covers 20 T cell receptor beta chains from one sample sequenced in a study of regulatory T cells in long-lasting Graves disease. The time point was: persistent/refractory GD, antithyroid drugs over 5 years with positive TRAb. After RNA was extracted from PBMCs, the TCR library was made from it. According to the study, TCR beta libraries were built with iRepertoire HTBI primers and CDR3-region Arm-PCR. TCRdb called the multiplex PCR reads again in MiXCR, with one record for every CDR3 protein. The sample consists of 300,000 to 500,000 distinct CDR3 sequences, around 20% of them appearing once. The material sequenced was peripheral blood mononuclear cells (PBMCs), taken when the disease was refractory, from a patient treated with antithyroid drugs. These receptors all stem from a female donor with Graves disease.

This clonotype was found a few times. The chain combines TRBV4-1 with TRBJ2-2; 7 nucleotides agree with TRBD1. V shed 4 bases, J shed 6 bases, and the junction held 11 bases outside the gene matches. This CDR3 has 16 residues. CDR1 and CDR2 from the germline V gene are MGHRA and YSYEKL. The CDR3 bases are TGCGCCAGCAGCCCCTTAGGGGGCGATGGCCCCGGGGAGCTGTTTTTT. Translated, it gives CASSPLGGDGPGELFF.

Of note for this clonotype: Given a much more abundant clone one base away, this may be a read error. The rearrangement links TRBV6-2 or TRBV6-3 to TRBJ2-2, with D possibly matching TRBD2 (7 bases). The CDR3 is 14 amino acids. The V and J ends lost 6 bases and 10 bases respectively, with 18 bases between them. Germline V CDR1 and CDR2: MNHEY, SVGEGT. The CDR3 protein is CASRRGAPSEELFF. CDR3 DNA sequence: TGTGCCAGCAGACGGGGGGCCCCTTCCGAGGAGCTGTTTTTT.

The chain recombines TRBV12-3 or TRBV12-4 with TRBJ2-2; 8 nucleotides line up with TRBD2. The trim removed 7 bases at V and 6 bases at J, leaving 7 bases unmatched. The CDR3 contains 14 residues. The CDR3 DNA reads TGTGCCAGCAACCCAACTAGCGGACCCGGGGAGCTGTTTTTT. It encodes CASNPTSGPGELFF.

V and J are TRBV7-2 and TRBJ1-5; D perhaps matches TRBD1 (5 bases). From germline, CDR1 is SGHTA and CDR2 FQGNSA. There are 12 residues in the CDR3. V dropped 6 bases and J dropped 9 bases, with 12 bases sitting between them. The CDR3 DNA follows: TGTGCCAGCAGGACACAGGTTGGGCCCCAGCATTTT. Amino acids: CASRTQVGPQHF.

To note about this clonotype: It may be a read error: a sequence one base away is much more abundant. The chain uses TRBV20-1 and TRBJ2-7; D may be TRBD2 (5 bases). The CDR3 has 15 amino acids. Germline CDR1 and CDR2: DFQATT and SNEGSKA (reference sequence). CDR3 in DNA: TGCAGTGCTAGAGGTCCCGGACTCCTTCCCTACGGGCAGTACTTC. Translation gives CSARGPGLLPYGQYF.

This clonotype was counted only a few times. The genes are TRBV5-6 and TRBJ1-1; the D is unclear. V was pared by 6 bases and J by 2 bases, with 8 bases between. This CDR3 has 12 residues. The germline gives CDR1 SGHDT, CDR2 YYEEEE. The chain's CDR3 is CASTWGNTEAFF. The CDR3 DNA reads TGTGCCAGCACGTGGGGTAACACTGAAGCTTTCTTT.

J is TRBJ2-1 and V is TRBV7-2, with D possibly being TRBD2 (5 bases). V was shortened by 6 bases and J by 4 bases, with 10 bases between the two germline ends. CDR3 length: 13 amino acids. Germline lookup yields CDR1 SGHTA and CDR2 FQGNSA. CDR3 sequence reads: CASSFRGYNEQFF. CDR3 sequence (DNA): TGTGCCAGCAGTTTCCGCGGGTACAATGAGCAGTTCTTC. The entire variable domain, with the rest obtained from reference TRBV7-2 and TRBJ2-1, is as follows: GAGVSQSPSNKVTEKGKDVELRCDPISGHTALYWYRQSLGQGLEFLIYFQGNSAPDKSGLPSDRFSAERTGGSVSTLTIQRTQQEDSAVYLCASSFRGYNEQFFGPGTRLTVL.

The chain recombines TRBV5-1 with TRBJ2-6; perhaps TRBD1 as D (7 bases). Trimming shortened V by 2 bases and J by 1 base, and 25 bases separated the two germline ends. The CDR3 has 21 residues. Germline CDR1 is SGHRS and CDR2 is YFSETQ. This chain's CDR3 is CASSFSEDREVSRSGANVLTF. CDR3 DNA: TGCGCCAGCAGCTTTTCAGAAGACAGGGAGGTCTCCCGATCTGGGGCCAACGTCCTGACTTTC.

This clonotype was counted many times. In DNA form, the CDR3 reads TGTGCCAGCAGTCCCCACTTGCCGGGGGAGCAGTACTTC. Protein sequence: CASSPHLPGEQYF. The chain links TRBV12-3 or TRBV12-4 to TRBJ2-7, with D perhaps TRBD2 (5 bases). Trimming pared 5 bases from V and 7 bases from J, leaving 15 bases between. This CDR3 has 13 amino acids.

Points on this clonotype: A read error is likely, as this CDR3 ends without the conserved phenylalanine or tryptophan. This rearrangement joins TRBV3-1 to TRBJ1-1; D uncertain. V lost 0 bases, J lost 6 bases, and 5 bases lay in between. The CDR3 is 12 residues long. The germline gives CDR1 LGHDT, CDR2 YNNKEL (reference sequence). CDR3 protein: CASSQEISEAFL. The CDR3 DNA reads as TGTGCCAGCAGCCAAGAGATATCTGAAGCTTTCCTT.

About this clonotype itself: A single base separates this from a much larger clone, so it may be a read error. J is TRBJ1-5 and V is TRBV3-1; 8 bases line up with TRBD1. Germline CDR1 reads LGHDT; CDR2 reads YNNKEL (reference sequence). This CDR3 has 17 amino acids. The CDR3 DNA sequence: TGTGCCAGCAGCCCAAGCGGACAGGGCAATAGCAGTCAGCCCCAGCATTTT. Protein: CASSPSGQGNSSQPQHF.

This clonotype has a handful of counts. The chain couples TRBV12-3 or TRBV12-4 to TRBJ1-5; a weak D match, TRBD1 (5 bases). CDR3 length equals 21 residues. V lost 6 bases and J 0 bases, leaving 30 bases between the germline ends. This chain's CDR3 is CASSQVPSYQGVENSNQPQHF. CDR3 coding DNA: TGTGCCAGCAGCCAAGTCCCTAGTTACCAGGGAGTGGAAAATAGCAATCAGCCCCAGCATTTT.

Worth noting for this clonotype: This may come from a read error, since a much larger clone is one base off. The chain is built from TRBV4-3 and TRBJ2-7, with D perhaps TRBD1 or TRBD2 (5 bases each). There are 14 residues in the CDR3. The V and J ends lost 0 bases and 7 bases respectively, with 13 bases between them. Per the germline V gene, CDR1 is LGHNA and CDR2 is YSLEER. The CDR3 protein is CASSQDSGGHEQYF. The CDR3 region has the DNA TGCGCCAGCAGCCAAGATTCTGGAGGACATGAGCAGTACTTC.

The chain recombines TRBV29-1 with TRBJ2-3, with 11 bases matching TRBD2. With 6 bases clipped from V and 3 bases from J, the junction kept 5 bases outside the gene matches. This CDR3 spans 14 amino acids. CDR1 is SQVTM, CDR2 ANQGSEA, per germline. The CDR3: CSVVLAGVTDTQYF. The CDR3 bases are TGCAGCGTGGTACTAGCGGGAGTGACAGATACGCAGTATTTT.

This clonotype was counted at least ten times. This chain uses TRBV7-2 with TRBJ2-7, with D perhaps assigned TRBD1 or TRBD2 (5 bases each). Trimming pared 3 bases from V and 1 base from J, leaving 13 bases between. CDR3 length equals 15 residues. In germline, CDR1 is SGHTA, CDR2 FQGNSA. The CDR3 protein is CASSFAGGRSYEQYF. The CDR3 nucleotides are TGTGCCAGCAGCTTTGCTGGGGGTAGGTCCTACGAGCAGTACTTC.

This chain uses TRBV5-1 with TRBJ1-1, with a possible D match to TRBD1 (6 bases). This CDR3 has 14 residues. V lost 3 bases and J 4 bases, leaving 13 bases between the germline ends. Germline V CDR1 and CDR2: SGHRS, YFSETQ. The CDR3 protein is CASSSQGRSTEAFF. CDR3 sequence (DNA): TGCGCCAGCAGCTCACAGGGTCGGAGCACTGAAGCTTTCTTT.

This clonotype was seen a few times. This chain joins TRBV7-6 and TRBJ1-4; D not certain. CDR3 size: 17 residues. Germline V gene sequence: CDR1 SGHVS, CDR2 FNYEAQ. V was shortened by 1 base and J by 2 bases, with 14 bases between the two germline ends. CDR3 in DNA: TGTGCCAGCAGCTTAGTGACCCGCCCCACTACTAATGAAAAACTGTTTTTT. This sequence encodes CASSLVTRPTTNEKLFF.

This clonotype was counted many times. The gene calls are TRBV7-2 and TRBJ2-7; D is perhaps TRBD1 or TRBD2 (5 bases each). Germline V gene lookup returns CDR1 SGHTA and CDR2 FQGNSA. This CDR3 contains 12 residues. V was trimmed by 3 bases and J by 6 bases, leaving 9 bases between them. The CDR3 DNA is TGTGCCAGCAGCTTGTTCGGGACCGAGCAGTACTTC. Residues: CASSLFGTEQYF.

The rearrangement joins TRBV11-2 to TRBJ2-3; possible D gene TRBD1, 5 bases. CDR3 length: 14 amino acids. Trimming stripped 6 bases from V and 0 bases from J, with 10 bases between. The germline V gene has CDR1 SGHAT and CDR2 FQNNGV. Written as DNA, the CDR3 is TGTGCCAGCAGTATTAGGGGTAGCACAGATACGCAGTATTTT. Translated: CASSIRGSTDTQYF.

J is TRBJ2-2 and V is TRBV5-1; 11 bases agree with TRBD2. J was trimmed by 1 base and V by 4 bases; bases with no gene match: 9. The CDR3 contains 18 residues. Germline V CDR1 and CDR2: SGHRS, YFSETQ. The CDR3 loop reads CASSQAVLAGGNTGELFF. As DNA, the CDR3 is TGCGCCAGCAGCCAGGCCGTCCTAGCGGGAGGGAACACCGGGGAGCTGTTTTTT.